Sequencing of this T cell receptor beta chain was carried out in a study of human T cells and chemical hapten exposure. Whole-study findings and limits: There was no change with DPC sensitization in TCRs above 1 in 1000 frequency.

CDR1 is SQVTM, CDR2 ANQGSEA, per germline. Unmatched junction bases numbered 3, after V lost 1 base and J lost 1 base. This CDR3 is 14 amino acids long. Separate cDNA molecules received unique molecular identifiers, which the library attached to them. Original handling: Per-sample TCR counts ranged from about 20,000 to 690,600, median about 100,000. Each CDR3 protein is one row after TCRdb ran MiXCR on the 5' RACE reads. V and J calls and clone size were set by TCRdb, not the authors. The data show tens of thousands of distinct CDR3 sequences, about 8.4% seen once. Unfractionated whole blood yielded the extracted total RNA. As to this clonotype: Antigen unknown.

This chain uses TRBV29-1 with TRBJ2-5; 7 bases are a match to TRBD2. The source of this sequence is a male donor in good health. The DNA for the CDR3 is TGCAGCGTTGAAGCCCGACTAGCCCAAGAGACCCAGTACTTC. It encodes CSVEARLAQETQYF.